Each of the 29 T cell receptor beta chains below was sequenced from the same sample in a study of blood T cell repertoires in COVID-19. Assay used: immunoSEQ multiplex PCR; TCRdb lists only in-frame clones, some missing. Of about 26,000 clones listed, 75% to 90% are singletons. The specimen sequenced was peripheral blood. The origin of the receptors is a human donor in a cohort sampled during active COVID-19.

As concerns this clone: The junction does not match germline at one end; this may be a read error. The chain joins TRBV5-5 to TRBJ1-5; no clear D. Looked up from germline, CDR1 is SGHKS and CDR2 is YYEKEE (reference sequence). This CDR3 has 15 amino acids. In DNA, the CDR3 is TGTGCCAGCAGTTTGGACGTCGACTCCAATCAGCCCCAGCATTTT. Translated: CASSLDVDSNQPQHF.

The gene calls are TRBV4-1 and TRBJ1-2; 7 nucleotides line up with TRBD1. J lost 4 bases, V lost 0 bases, and 14 bases had no gene match. Looked up from germline, CDR1 is MGHRA and CDR2 is YSYEKL. CDR3 length: 18 residues. CDR3 protein: CASSQDGLDRVGLYGYTF. The CDR3 DNA reads TGCGCCAGCAGCCAAGATGGCCTTGACAGGGTTGGGCTCTATGGCTACACCTTC.

This sequence joins TRBV27 and TRBJ2-5, with 10 bases lining up with TRBD2. Germline trimming cut 6 bases from V and 1 base from J; bases unmatched to any gene: 8. In germline, CDR1 is MNHEY, CDR2 SMNVEV (reference sequence). This CDR3 is 16 amino acids long. CDR3 region: CASRGEAGGFQETQYF. The CDR3 region has the DNA TGTGCCAGCAGGGGAGAAGCGGGGGGGTTCCAAGAGACCCAGTACTTC.

This clone was seen only a few times. This rearrangement joins TRBV15 to TRBJ2-3; 8 positions agree with TRBD2. The CDR3 runs to 15 residues. With V trimmed by 4 bases and J by 2 bases, 5 bases remained unmatched. The germline CDR1 and CDR2 sequences are LNHNV and YYDKDF (reference sequence). The CDR3 bases are TGTGCCACCAGCAACCCAGCGGGGGACACAGATACGCAGTATTTT. Translating it yields CATSNPAGDTDTQYF.

The chain uses TRBV11-3 and TRBJ1-5; D is unclear. CDR1 SGHNT and CDR2 YENEEA come from the germline V gene. Trimming took off 1 base at V and 3 bases at J, with 19 bases between the two ends. This CDR3 has 18 residues. CDR3 residues: CASSLGLVGPGNNQPQHF. The CDR3 DNA reads TGTGCCAGCAGCTTAGGCTTAGTAGGTCCAGGAAACAATCAGCCCCAGCATTTT.

In DNA, the CDR3 is TGCGCCAGCAGCCAAGTTCCCCTCAATGAGCAGTTCTTC. Translated: CASSQVPLNEQFF. The V and J genes are TRBV4-3 and TRBJ2-1, with D hard to call. CDR3 length equals 13 residues. V was cut by 1 base and J by 6 bases, with 7 bases left in between. In germline, CDR1 is LGHNA, CDR2 YSLEER.

This chain joins TRBV7-9 and TRBJ1-1; possible D gene TRBD1, 5 bases. Germline V gives CDR1 SEHNR, CDR2 FQNEAQ (reference sequence). The CDR3 has 16 residues. The V and J ends lost 2 bases and 4 bases respectively, with 17 bases between them. CDR3 bases: TGTGCCAGCAGCTTATATAGGGGCCTTGGGGCCACTGAAGCTTTCTTT. It specifies CASSLYRGLGATEAFF.

This clone was counted once. V is TRBV6-2 or TRBV6-3 and J is TRBJ2-7, with 10 bases fitting TRBD2. V gave up 6 bases and J gave up 7 bases; unmatched junction bases: 9. The CDR3 is made up of 14 amino acids. The germline V gene encodes CDR1 MNHEY and CDR2 SVGEGT. In DNA form, the CDR3 reads TGTGCCAGCAGCTTCTTAGCGGGAGGAAATGAGCAGTACTTC. Translating it yields CASSFLAGGNEQYF.

This clone was observed once. The J gene is TRBJ2-3, the V gene TRBV6-6; 10 bases agree with TRBD2. Per germline, CDR1 MNHNY and CDR2 SVGAGI (reference sequence). The CDR3 consists of 16 residues. The V and J ends lost 6 bases and 2 bases, in that order; junction bases with no gene match: 8. The CDR3 DNA follows: TGTGCCAGCAGGGGGTCTAGCGGGGGTTCCACAGATACGCAGTATTTT. Translating gives CASRGSSGGSTDTQYF.

In DNA form, the CDR3 reads TGTGCCAGCAGCCTCCGGGGAAATCAGCCCCAGCATTTT. This encodes CASSLRGNQPQHF. This chain uses TRBV7-2 with TRBJ1-5; D is uncertain. This CDR3 is built from 13 residues. Germline V gene data show CDR1 as SGHTA and CDR2 as FQGNSA. V lost 5 bases to trimming and J lost 4 bases, with 9 bases between them.

The J gene is TRBJ2-1, the V gene TRBV4-1, with D possibly being TRBD1 (6 bases). With 1 base removed from V and 0 bases from J, the gap between germline ends came to 19 bases. This CDR3 has 19 residues. Germline CDR1 MGHRA, CDR2 YSYEKL. CDR3 region: CASSQGFGDGGSSYNEQFF. The CDR3 DNA sequence: TGCGCCAGCAGCCAAGGGTTCGGGGATGGGGGCAGCTCCTACAATGAGCAGTTCTTC.

The rearrangement uses TRBV7-2 and TRBJ2-3, with 7 nucleotides matching TRBD2. The CDR3 is 16 residues long. The V and J ends lost 5 bases and 2 bases, in that order; junction bases with no gene match: 10. CDR1 is SGHTA and CDR2 is FQGNSA in the germline V gene. CDR3 protein: CASSPGHGGSTDTQYF. The DNA of the CDR3 is TGTGCCAGCAGCCCAGGTCACGGGGGGTCCACAGATACGCAGTATTTT.

The chain links TRBV5-6 to TRBJ2-1; possible D gene TRBD2, 6 bases. CDR3 length equals 15 residues. The V gene's germline CDR1 is SGHDT and CDR2 YYEEEE. With 0 bases removed from V and 9 bases from J, the gap between germline ends came to 16 bases. The CDR3: CASSLGAGYWGEQFF. The CDR3 coding sequence is TGTGCCAGCAGCTTGGGGGCGGGGTACTGGGGTGAGCAGTTCTTC.

This clone has more than one count but fewer than ten. The genes are TRBV3-1 (or the pseudogene TRBV3-2) and TRBJ1-2; 10 nucleotides line up with TRBD1. Germline V gene data show CDR1 as LGHDT and CDR2 as YNNKEL (reference sequence). V lost 4 bases and J lost 3; bases outside the gene matches: 2. This CDR3 spans 14 amino acids. The CDR3 spells CASSLGTGDYGYTF. The CDR3 region has the DNA TGTGCCAGCAGCCTAGGGACAGGGGACTATGGCTACACCTTC.

This chain connects TRBV5-1 to TRBJ2-5, with TRBD2 matching over 8 bases. Germline lookup yields CDR1 SGHRS and CDR2 YFSETQ. The CDR3 runs to 13 residues. Trimming removed 4 bases from V and 5 bases from J; junction bases left unmatched: 4. CDR3 protein: CASSGAGVETQYF. The CDR3 DNA reads TGCGCCAGCAGCGGAGCGGGGGTGGAGACCCAGTACTTC.

The rearrangement uses TRBV12-5 and TRBJ2-3, with D possibly TRBD2 on 5 matching bases. CDR1 LGHNT and CDR2 FRNRAP come from the germline V gene. Trimming pared 1 base from V and 6 bases from J, leaving 8 bases between. The CDR3 consists of 13 residues. As DNA, the CDR3 is TGTGCTAGTGGTTTGGCGGGGATCGATACGCAGTATTTT. Translating it yields CASGLAGIDTQYF.

The chain has TRBV6-5 and TRBJ2-7; maybe TRBD2 (5 bases). Germline assignment: CDR1 MNHEY and CDR2 SVGAGI. V was clipped by 7 bases and J by 0 bases, with 13 bases between them. The CDR3 runs 14 residues. CDR3 amino acids: CASNSRLPSYEQYF. CDR3 DNA sequence: TGTGCCAGCAATTCCCGACTACCCTCCTACGAGCAGTACTTC.

There are a few counts of this clone. The chain's CDR3 is CASSLEASGPSYEQYF. CDR3 nucleotides: TGTGCCAGCAGCTTAGAGGCCTCAGGGCCTTCCTACGAGCAGTACTTC. V and J are TRBV7-2 and TRBJ2-7, with a tentative D call TRBD1 (5 bases). CDR3 size: 16 residues. Germline CDR1 and CDR2: SGHTA and FQGNSA. Trimming removed 1 base at V and 1 base at J, with 14 bases between. The full variable domain, its missing parts supplied by reference TRBV7-2 and TRBJ2-7, is GAGVSQSPSNKVTEKGKDVELRCDPISGHTALYWYRQSLGQGLEFLIYFQGNSAPDKSGLPSDRFSAERTGGSVSTLTIQRTQQEDSAVYLCASSLEASGPSYEQYFGPGTRLTVT.

The V and J genes are TRBV28 and TRBJ2-7; 7 bases align to TRBD1. The CDR3 extends over 17 amino acids. The J segment lost 4 bases and the V segment lost 8 bases, leaving 20 bases of the junction unmatched. Germline lookup yields CDR1 MDHEN and CDR2 SYDVKM. The chain's CDR3 is CASLPWGVTGDRYEQYF. The CDR3 nucleotides read TGTGCCAGCCTCCCTTGGGGAGTAACAGGGGATAGGTACGAGCAGTACTTC.

The chain recombines TRBV29-1 with TRBJ2-1; D perhaps matches TRBD1 (6 bases). The CDR3 spans 12 residues. V gave up 6 bases and J gave up 8 bases, with 14 bases separating them. Germline CDR1 is SQVTM and CDR2 is ANQGSEA. CDR3 residues: CSVKTGSDEQFF. CDR3 in DNA: TGCAGCGTCAAAACAGGGAGCGATGAGCAGTTCTTC.

The V call is TRBV18, the J call TRBJ2-1, with 8 bases that match TRBD2. Germline V gene data show CDR1 as KGHSH and CDR2 as LQKENI. The CDR3 sequence is 15 residues long. V lost 2 bases to trimming and J lost 2 bases; unmatched junction nucleotides: 2. CDR3 nucleotide sequence: TGTGCCAGCTCACCATCACTAGCGGCCTACAATGAGCAGTTCTTC. Its translation: CASSPSLAAYNEQFF.

This chain uses TRBV4-1 with TRBJ2-5, with D possibly TRBD2 on 6 matching bases. This CDR3 has 16 residues. CDR1 MGHRA and CDR2 YSYEKL come from the germline V gene. V was trimmed by 0 bases and J by 6 bases, leaving 17 bases between them. CDR3 sequence reads: CASSQDPTSSPQTQYF. CDR3 nucleotide sequence: TGCGCCAGCAGCCAAGATCCAACTAGCTCCCCGCAGACCCAGTACTTC.

This clone was seen a handful of times. The chain couples TRBV27 to TRBJ1-5; the match to TRBD1 covers 7 bases. CDR1 is MNHEY and CDR2 is SMNVEV in the germline V gene (reference sequence). The CDR3 runs 18 residues. J lost 2 bases, V lost 2 bases, and 12 bases had no gene match. The CDR3 region has the DNA TGTGCCAGCAGTTTAACAGGGGCGGTGTTTGGGGGCAATCAGCCCCAGCATTTT. Protein sequence: CASSLTGAVFGGNQPQHF.

The V gene is TRBV7-6, the J gene TRBJ2-1; tentative D call: TRBD2 (5 bases). CDR1 SGHVS and CDR2 FNYEAQ come from the germline V gene. This CDR3 region has 14 residues. V lost 4 bases, J lost 9 bases, and 16 bases lay in between. The CDR3: CASSSAADWLEQFF. CDR3 nucleotides: TGTGCCAGCAGCTCCGCCGCGGACTGGCTTGAGCAGTTCTTC. Combining the CDR3 with reference TRBV7-6 and TRBJ2-1 gives the whole variable domain GAGVSQSPRYKVTKRGQDVALRCDPISGHVSLYWYRQALGQGPEFLTYFNYEAQQDKSGLPNDRFSAERPEGSISTLTIQRTEQRDSAMYRCASSSAADWLEQFFGPGTRLTVL.

The J gene is TRBJ2-3, the V gene TRBV27; 9 nucleotides align to TRBD2. The V gene end was trimmed by 5 bases and the J gene end by 3 bases; junction bases not matched to a gene: 9. The V gene's germline CDR1 is MNHEY and CDR2 SMNVEV (reference sequence). CDR3 size: 16 residues. The CDR3 DNA reads TGTGCCAGCAGTCCGGCGGGGGGGCGGATAACAGATACGCAGTATTTT. It codes for CASSPAGGRITDTQYF.

The chain links TRBV5-3 to TRBJ2-7; TRBD2 agrees at 12 bases. TRBV5-3 is an ORF for which the function is uncertain. With V trimmed by 1 base and J by 0 bases, 11 bases remained unmatched. CDR3 length equals 19 residues. In DNA, the CDR3 is TGTGCCAGAAGCTTGTCTCGTACTAGCGGGAGGCATCCCTCCTACGAGCAGTACTTC. Protein product: CARSLSRTSGRHPSYEQYF.

The chain employs TRBV14 and TRBJ1-6; 9 bases fit TRBD1. CDR3 size: 16 residues. The V and J ends lost 4 bases and 6 bases, in that order; junction bases with no gene match: 7. Germline assignment: CDR1 SGHDN and CDR2 FVKESK. The chain's CDR3 is CASSPRTGVVNSPLHF. The CDR3 DNA reads as TGTGCCAGCAGCCCGCGGACAGGGGTGGTTAATTCACCCCTCCACTTT.

CDR3 in DNA: TGTGCCATCAGTGAGCCGAGAGGGACTAGCGACTACAATGAGCAGTTCTTC. Translating gives CAISEPRGTSDYNEQFF. The V call is TRBV10-3, the J call TRBJ2-1; 10 bases align to TRBD2. Germline V gene lookup returns CDR1 ENHRY and CDR2 SYGVKD. Germline trimming cut 2 bases from V and 3 bases from J; bases unmatched to any gene: 7. The length of the CDR3 is 17 residues.

The rearrangement joins TRBV19 to TRBJ1-5; 8 nucleotides align to TRBD1. Per the germline V gene, CDR1 is LNHDA and CDR2 is SQIVND (reference sequence). The V gene end was trimmed by 3 bases and the J gene end by 4 bases; junction bases not matched to a gene: 2. The CDR3 sequence is 14 residues long. DNA for the CDR3: TGTGCCAGTAGTATCAGGACAGGGAATCAGCCCCAGCATTTT. This gives the protein CASSIRTGNQPQHF.